Below, one TCR beta chain is given with its context. Antigen: not known. The data belong to a study of shared clonotypes between healthy human individuals. Findings and limits, study-wide: Clonotype sharing among donors was thought likely to change with sequencing depth.

Profiled with immunoSEQ multiplex PCR; TCRdb holds only in-frame clones, not every one. This sample has under 2,500,000 clones, with 95% found just once. Germline values: CDR1 LNHDA, CDR2 SQIVND (reference sequence). The CDR3 runs 15 residues. V lost 7 bases, J lost 6 bases, and 8 bases stayed unmatched. This chain joins TRBV19 and TRBJ1-6; 8 bases line up with TRBD1. The TCR sequence derives from a man between 18 and 29 years old in good health. Sequencing used naive CD4+ T cells sorted from blood. Subset given: CD45RA+ positively selected. The CDR3 DNA follows: TGTGCCAGTACCGCCCAGGGGGCATCTAATTCACCCCTCCACTTT. Translating gives CASTAQGASNSPLHF.